The clone carrying this T cell receptor (beta chain) came up a few times. As yet, its antigen is unknown. Germline values: CDR1 MNHNS, CDR2 SASEGT. The germline V and J ends were trimmed by 1 base and 4 bases, with 13 bases remaining between them. There are 16 residues in the CDR3. Vbeta (60) and Jbeta (13) primers were used in the PCR. Original methodology: Approximately 86 million unique TCR beta chains, roughly 11 million shared, were counted in a later analysis. Repertoires were generated with immunoSEQ multiplex PCR, while TCRdb's copy carries only in-frame clones and drops some. V and J calls plus clone size are reproduced from that table; the DNA served to infer D and trimming. The sample carries about 200,000 clones, just under 70% recorded once. The data are from a study of cytomegalovirus exposure and HLA in healthy donors. Notes on the study in general: Sequencing had likely introduced a cluster of highly shared sequence variants as an artifact. The study labeled 150 to 200 TCR beta chains cytomegalovirus-associated.

The genes are TRBV6-1 and TRBJ2-2; D gene ambiguous. This receptor was taken from a man aged 40-49 years in good health and CMV-seropositive. The sequenced material came from PBMCs. This CDR3 reads CASSEGSLIRTGELFF. The CDR3, as DNA: TGTGCCAGCAGTGAAGGTTCTTTAATTCGCACCGGGGAGCTGTTTTTT.